This paragraph reports one T cell receptor beta chain. This receptor's antigen is unknown. Per-base qualities were not stored, and no clone one base away is much larger. The CDR3 regions of human TCRbeta chains were subjected to immunosequencing. The paper's processing steps were these. TCRs in the repertoires were matched against a reference library of SARS-CoV-2-specific TCRs that had been generated with the MIRA antigen-specificity platform. Breadth was defined as the fraction of unique TCRs that were SARS-CoV-2-associated, and depth was defined as the fraction of total T cells that were SARS-CoV-2-associated. Using the MIRA data, each spike-specific TCR was mapped to the spike region that the TCR reacts to and placed in a CD4 or CD8 class. Log10-transformed breadth and depth values were compared by one-way ANOVA with Sidak's multiple comparisons tests. TCRdb stores this immuneACCESS table with in-frame sequences only. Part of the clones is absent; in the studies checked, under half of the shortfall reflects unresolved V genes, and no reason is known for the rest. Clone size and the V and J calls come from that table; the DNA yielded D and trimming. The sample table records roughly 120,000 clones; approximately 85% of these occur just once. The ten largest clones add up to 5% to 7% of the sample.

In the paper's terms, the time point label means: baseline before first vaccination. Vaccinee samples came from UK trials COV001 and COV002, including a single-blind randomized controlled phase 2/3 trial of AZD1222 (ChAdOx1 nCoV-19) in healthy adults. For TCRbeta chain sequencing, PBMC samples from trial participants were taken at day 0 and at day 28 after the second dose. CDR1 and CDR2 are drawn from the germline V gene: MDHEN, SYDVKM. Trimmed from V: 5 bases; trimmed from J: 5 bases; junction bases lacking a gene match: 10. Including the terminal cysteine and phenylalanine, the CDR3 comprises 15 residues. Solely the CDR3 DNA is kept, with 45 bases framed from the first base. This sample is part of a study of T cell responses to AZD1222 COVID-19 vaccine (dated by TCRdb to the early 2020s). Regarding the research as a whole: AZD1222 recipients whose second dose came at about 4 weeks and those whose second dose came at about 12 weeks were combined into one group, since spike-specific TCR depth and breadth did not differ between the two schedules. Trial participants were enrolled into age subgroups of 18-55, 56-69 and 70-plus years, which contained 148, 28 and 57 TCR-sequenced participants, respectively. A total of 233 trial participants underwent TCR sequencing, of whom nearly 210 received two doses of AZD1222 and 26 received two doses of the MenACWY control vaccine.

General study outcomes and caveats: Because no day 14 peak-response samples were available, the repertoires could be characterized only after the peak T cell response. Participants were mostly white British and included more females than males, and it was suggested by the authors that clonal diversity may have been underestimated. A significant rise in spike-specific TCR breadth and depth was observed after two AZD1222 doses relative to day 0 and relative to MenACWY recipients. Vaccine-associated CD4 TCRs spanned the whole spike protein, with dominant responses in regions 160-218 and 743-854. Conclusions about previously exposed vaccinees were limited because only six AZD1222 recipients were SARS-CoV-2 seropositive at baseline. In the small 56-69-year group, the increase in depth fell short of significance, most likely because of low power. Reportedly, almost half of the unique spike-specific TCRs recognized epitopes lying outside the regions that are mutated in the B.1.351 and B.1.1.7 variants.

The material sequenced was peripheral blood, taken on day 0 of AZD1222 vaccination. The rearranged segments are TRBV28 and TRBJ2-3, and 7 bases in between align with TRBD1. The TCR originated in an adult in good health. The base sequence is TGTGCCAGCAGTCCGCAGGGGGTGGCCCGAGATACGCAGTATTTT. It codes for CASSPQGVARDTQYF.